This T cell receptor (beta chain) was captured by sequencing in a study of blood T cell repertoires in COVID-19. J lost 0 bases, V lost 5 bases, and 6 bases had no gene match. The CDR3 length is 16 residues. Germline V gene data show CDR1 as PRHDT and CDR2 as FYEKMQ (reference sequence). TCRdb keeps only in-frame clones here, not all; method: immunoSEQ multiplex PCR. The table shows approximately 350,000 clones, with 89% occurring only once. Sequences were obtained from peripheral blood. The clonotype originates from a woman aged 25 to 39 with COVID-19, enrolled during active disease. This chain uses TRBV13 with TRBJ2-1; 8 bases are a match to TRBD2. DNA of the CDR3: TGTGCCAGCAGCCCGGGAGGGCCAACCTCCTACAATGAGCAGTTCTTC. Its protein is CASSPGGPTSYNEQFF.